This record concerns one TCR beta chain sequence. The sample originates from a study of blood T cell repertoires in COVID-19. As for the study in general: PBMCs, B-cell-depleted T cells, or T cells were the source of the cDNA or gDNA that made up the material.

The CDR3 length is 15 residues. Trimming cost V 1 base and J 3 bases, with 9 bases left between them. CDR1 and CDR2 from the germline V gene are LNHNV and YYDKDF (reference sequence). Sequencing was performed with immunoSEQ multiplex PCR; in TCRdb, only in-frame clones are kept and a portion is missing. The profile shows fewer than 250,000 clones, around 83% of them singletons. This chain uses TRBV15 with TRBJ1-4; tentative D call: TRBD1 (5 bases). The TCR sequence derives from a middle-aged man with active or convalescent COVID-19. Sequenced sample: peripheral blood. In DNA, the CDR3 is TGTGCCACCAGCAGAGGATCGGGGGCTAATGAAAAACTGTTTTTT. Amino acid sequence: CATSRGSGANEKLFF.